Below are 16 T cell receptor beta chains sequenced from a single sample in a study of regulatory T cells in long-lasting Graves disease. The time point here: newly diagnosed GD, antithyroid drugs for less than 3 months. RNA from PBMCs was the source of the TCR library. Both iRepertoire HTBI primers and Arm-PCR of CDR3 regions were used to build the TCR beta libraries. TCRdb itself ran the multiplex PCR reads through MiXCR, one entry per CDR3 protein. The table records around 480,000 distinct CDR3 sequences, about 17% of them present only once. The sample also formed part of further work on T cells in Graves' hyperthyroidism and ophthalmopathy.

This sample comprised peripheral blood mononuclear cells (PBMCs), obtained at new diagnosis, from a patient treated with antithyroid drugs. The origin of the receptors is a man aged 40-50 years with Graves disease.

This chain connects TRBV7-9 to TRBJ2-7; TRBD2 matches at 13 bases. CDR3 size: 17 residues. J lost 7 bases, V lost 4 bases, and 13 bases had no gene match. Per germline, CDR1 SEHNR and CDR2 FQNEAQ (reference sequence). Written as DNA, the CDR3 is TGTGCCAGCAGCTCCGGGACTAGCGGGATTTTACCTCTTGAGCAGTACTTC. Amino acids: CASSSGTSGILPLEQYF.

V and J are TRBV6-2 or TRBV6-3 and TRBJ2-2, with TRBD1 matching 7 bases. Trimming at V came to 10 bases and at J to 0 bases, leaving 5 bases not matched to a gene. The CDR3 runs to 14 residues. The germline V gene encodes CDR1 MNHEY and CDR2 SVGEGT. The CDR3 DNA is TGTGCCATAAGGGACAGCGCGAACACCGGGGAGCTGTTTTTT. Its translation is CAIRDSANTGELFF.

This clonotype was observed at least ten times. This chain uses TRBV30 with TRBJ1-1; D remains ambiguous. The CDR3 loop spans 11 amino acids. V lost 5 bases and J 6 bases, leaving 10 bases between the germline ends. In germline, CDR1 is GTSNPN, CDR2 SVGIG (reference sequence). The CDR3 coding sequence is TGTGCCTGGGGACGGTTCTCTGAAGCTTTCTTT. Its protein is CAWGRFSEAFF.

This chain uses TRBV18 with TRBJ2-2; D remains ambiguous. This CDR3 is built from 16 residues. Per the germline V gene, CDR1 is KGHSH and CDR2 is LQKENI. Trimming removed 0 bases at V and 6 bases at J, with 14 bases between. Written as DNA, the CDR3 is TGTGCCAGCTCACCACCGGGCCTAAGAAGCTCCGGGGAGCTGTTTTTT. Translated: CASSPPGLRSSGELFF.

Only a few counts were recorded for this clonotype. This chain uses TRBV27 with TRBJ1-3; no clear D. V gave up 2 bases and J gave up 1 base, with 6 bases separating them. The CDR3 is 14 residues long. Germline V lookup: CDR1 MNHEY, CDR2 SMNVEV (reference sequence). This chain's CDR3 is CASSLKKSGNTIYF. In DNA form, the CDR3 reads TGTGCCAGCAGTTTAAAGAAGTCTGGAAACACCATATATTTT.

In its sample, this clonotype was seen many times. The rearrangement uses TRBV28 and TRBJ2-7; D may match TRBD1 or TRBD2 (7 bases each). CDR1 and CDR2 from the germline V gene are MDHEN and SYDVKM. The ends were cut back, 2 bases at V and 7 bases at J, with 12 bases in the middle. This CDR3 region has 13 residues. The CDR3 here is CASSLGQGGEQYF. The CDR3 DNA reads as TGTGCCAGCAGTTTAGGGCAGGGGGGGGAGCAGTACTTC. Drawing the rest from reference TRBV28 and TRBJ2-7, the complete variable domain is DVKVTQSSRYLVKRTGEKVFLECVQDMDHENMFWYRQDPGLGLRLIYFSYDVKMKEKGDIPEGYSVSREKKERFSLILESASTNQTSMYLCASSLGQGGEQYFGPGTRLTVT.

This clonotype was found many times. J is TRBJ2-7 and V is TRBV10-2, with TRBD2 identical over 9 bases. After removal of 2 bases from V and 5 bases from J, the junction contained 4 bases not matched to a gene. The CDR3 runs to 14 residues. Germline CDR1 reads WSHSY; CDR2 reads SAAADI. The CDR3 is CASSEISGSHEQYF. The DNA for the CDR3 is TGCGCCAGCAGTGAGATTAGCGGGAGCCACGAGCAGTACTTC.

This clonotype was counted many times. The chain uses TRBV12-3 or TRBV12-4 and TRBJ2-7, with D possibly called TRBD1 or TRBD2 (5 bases each). With 6 bases removed from V and 0 bases from J, the gap between germline ends came to 12 bases. The CDR3 contains 14 residues. The CDR3 here is CASRTSGASYEQYF. The CDR3 DNA sequence: TGTGCCAGCAGAACTAGTGGGGCCTCCTACGAGCAGTACTTC.

This clonotype was observed many times. The chain recombines TRBV30 with TRBJ2-1; D perhaps matches TRBD1 (5 bases). V lost 4 bases, J lost 9 bases, and 13 bases lay in between. The CDR3 consists of 12 residues. CDR1 and CDR2 (germline): GTSNPN, SVGIG (reference sequence). CDR3 sequence reads: CAWTQGMGEQFF. Here the CDR3 DNA reads TGTGCCTGGACCCAGGGTATGGGTGAGCAGTTCTTC.

Notes on this clonotype: This may be a read error: a much more frequent sequence differs by one nucleotide. This sequence joins TRBV2 and TRBJ2-7, with D unclear. CDR3 length equals 11 residues. CDR1 and CDR2 (germline): SNHLY, FYNNEI. Trimming cost V 10 bases and J 0 bases, with 7 bases left between them. The DNA of the CDR3 is TGTGCCAACGAGATCTCCTACGAGCAGTACTTC. This sequence encodes CANEISYEQYF. Supplemented by reference TRBV2 and TRBJ2-7, the full variable domain reads EPEVTQTPSHQVTQMGQEVILRCVPISNHLYFYWYRQILGQKVEFLVSFYNNEISEKSEIFDDQFSVERPDGSNFTLKIRSTKLEDSAMYFCANEISYEQYFGPGTRLTVT.

This clonotype was seen more than once but under ten times. The chain combines TRBV10-3 with TRBJ1-6; D might be TRBD1 (6 bases). This CDR3 is 13 amino acids long. V lost 7 bases to trimming and J lost 6 bases, with 10 bases between them. CDR1 is ENHRY, CDR2 SYGVKD, per germline. The CDR3, as DNA: TGTGCCATCAATGGGGGCTTTAATTCACCCCTCCACTTT. Protein: CAINGGFNSPLHF.

This clonotype was observed many times. The V gene is TRBV5-1, the J gene TRBJ2-2, with TRBD2 matching 8 bases. This CDR3 is built from 17 residues. Trimming removed 4 bases from V and 3 bases from J; junction bases left unmatched: 11. CDR1 is SGHRS, CDR2 YFSETQ, per germline. The CDR3 DNA is TGCGCCAGCAGCCCCGGATTCGCTAGCGGGCACACCGGGGAGCTGTTTTTT. As protein: CASSPGFASGHTGELFF.

This clonotype was counted only a few times. The genes are TRBV18 and TRBJ2-4; 10 nucleotides match TRBD1. This CDR3 is built from 17 residues. Per germline, CDR1 KGHSH and CDR2 LQKENI. The junction had 8 bases not matched to a gene; V was cut back by 6 bases and J by 0 bases. CDR3 nucleotide sequence: TGTGCCAGCTCTCCGGGACAGGGGAGGCTAGCCAAAAACATTCAGTACTTC. Translated, it gives CASSPGQGRLAKNIQYF. Variable domain in full (rest from reference TRBV18 and TRBJ2-4): NAGVMQNPRHLVRRRGQEARLRCSPMKGHSHVYWYRQLPEEGLKFMVYLQKENIIDESGMPKERFSAEFPKEGPSILRIQQVVRGDSAAYFCASSPGQGRLAKNIQYFGAGTRLSVL.

This chain links TRBV5-1 with TRBJ2-3; 12 nucleotides match TRBD2. Per the germline V gene, CDR1 is SGHRS and CDR2 is YFSETQ. J was trimmed by 3 bases and V by 5 bases; bases with no gene match: 19. The CDR3 is made up of 20 amino acids. CDR3 nucleotides: TGCGCCAGCAGGTTCGGCCGACTAGCGGGAGCAGTAAGTGGGACAGATACGCAGTATTTT. This codes for CASRFGRLAGAVSGTDTQYF.

V gene TRBV3-1 combines with J gene TRBJ1-4; D is unresolved. Germline-derived CDR1 and CDR2 are LGHDT and YNNKEL (reference sequence). V lost 5 bases, J lost 0 bases, and 10 bases lay in between. This CDR3 contains 15 residues. The CDR3 nucleotides are TGTGCCAGCAGCGACCCGCGGACAACTAATGAAAAACTGTTTTTT. This codes for CASSDPRTTNEKLFF.

The table lists this clonotype with many counts. The chain couples TRBV30 to TRBJ1-1; D unresolved. Looked up from germline, CDR1 is GTSNPN and CDR2 is SVGIG (reference sequence). The CDR3 runs to 15 residues. The V end lost 0 bases, the J end lost 1 base, and 12 bases lay between the germline ends. For the CDR3, the DNA is TGTGCCTGGAGTGTACGAGGGCCGAAGAACACTGAAGCTTTCTTT. Protein product: CAWSVRGPKNTEAFF.